These 16 T cell receptor beta chains were all obtained from the same sample, sequenced in a study of shared clonotypes between healthy human individuals. The repertoire was sequenced with immunoSEQ multiplex PCR; TCRdb's copy has only in-frame clones and lacks some. The sample lists about 660,000 clones, around 72% occurring once. Sequencing was performed on memory CD4+ T cells sorted from blood. As for subset: CD45RA-negative fraction. The receptors were sampled from a woman younger than 45 in good health.

This chain connects TRBV7-2 to TRBJ2-1; 8 bases fit TRBD2. Germline V lookup: CDR1 SGHTA, CDR2 FQGNSA. This CDR3 region has 18 residues. Trimming removed 8 bases from V and 0 bases from J; junction bases left unmatched: 15. The CDR3 protein is CASQAREGGRSSYNEQFF. As DNA, the CDR3 is TGTGCCAGCCAAGCTCGGGAGGGTGGGCGGAGCTCCTACAATGAGCAGTTCTTC.

V and J are TRBV4-1 and TRBJ1-2; D is ambiguous. V was trimmed by 0 bases and J by 8 bases, leaving 13 bases between them. The CDR3 has 14 amino acids. CDR1 is MGHRA and CDR2 is YSYEKL in the germline V gene. The CDR3 region has the DNA TGCGCCAGCAGCCAAGAAAGACCTTCCGGGGGCTACACCTTC. Translated: CASSQERPSGGYTF.

The V gene is TRBV28, the J gene TRBJ2-7; 7 bases align to TRBD2. Germline V gene sequence: CDR1 MDHEN, CDR2 SYDVKM. The junction had 8 bases not matched to a gene; V was cut back by 1 base and J by 2 bases. This CDR3 region has 16 residues. As DNA, the CDR3 is TGTGCCAGCAGTTTATCGGGCGGGGGATATACCTACGAGCAGTACTTC. This codes for CASSLSGGGYTYEQYF. Full variable domain (remainder filled in from reference TRBV28 and TRBJ2-7): DVKVTQSSRYLVKRTGEKVFLECVQDMDHENMFWYRQDPGLGLRLIYFSYDVKMKEKGDIPEGYSVSREKKERFSLILESASTNQTSMYLCASSLSGGGYTYEQYFGPGTRLTVT.

The chain has TRBV19 and TRBJ1-2; D call uncertain. CDR3 size: 15 residues. Germline assignment: CDR1 LNHDA and CDR2 SQIVND (reference sequence). The V end lost 3 bases, the J end lost 8 bases, and 19 bases lay between the germline ends. The CDR3 region is CASSMPVERRSGYTF. CDR3 nucleotides: TGTGCCAGTAGTATGCCGGTGGAGAGAAGGTCCGGCTACACCTTC.

The chain joins TRBV7-3 to TRBJ2-6; TRBD2 matches at 10 bases. The CDR3 has 17 residues. Germline CDR1 and CDR2: SGHTA and FQGTGA. Germline trimming cut 5 bases from V and 4 bases from J; bases unmatched to any gene: 8. The CDR3, as DNA: TGTGCCAGCAGCGAGGGACTAGCGAATTCAGGGGCCAACGTCCTGACTTTC. It specifies CASSEGLANSGANVLTF. The full variable domain, with the rest looked up from reference TRBV7-3 and TRBJ2-6, is GAGVSQTPSNKVTEKGKYVELRCDPISGHTALYWYRQSLGQGPEFLIYFQGTGAADDSGLPNDRFFAVRPEGSVSTLKIQRTERGDSAVYLCASSEGLANSGANVLTFGAGSRLTVL.

The chain joins TRBV1 to TRBJ1-5; the table's TRBD1 call for D was not verified on the DNA. TRBV1 is tagged as a pseudogene. The CDR3 is 18 residues long. The CDR3 region is CTSSLSRPGHNSNQPQHF. CDR3 sequence (DNA): TGCACCAGCAGCCTCTCCAGACCGGGACATAATAGCAATCAGCCCCAGCATTTT.

The chain recombines TRBV7-2 with TRBJ2-1; 11 bases match TRBD2. The CDR3 covers 18 residues. Germline assignment: CDR1 SGHTA and CDR2 FQGNSA. The V segment lost 1 base and the J segment 0 bases; nucleotides outside the gene matches: 5. The CDR3 reads CASSLGLAGIRSYNEQFF. CDR3 nucleotides: TGTGCCAGCAGCTTAGGACTAGCGGGAATTCGCTCCTACAATGAGCAGTTCTTC.

This chain joins TRBV6-6 and TRBJ1-1, with D possibly matching TRBD1 (5 bases). V was shortened by 6 bases and J by 1 base, with 15 bases between the two germline ends. Germline CDR1 MNHNY, CDR2 SVGAGI (reference sequence). The CDR3 has 15 amino acids. CDR3 DNA sequence: TGTGCCAGCAGGCCGAGGGGACGAGGGAACACTGAAGCTTTCTTT. Its protein product is CASRPRGRGNTEAFF.

The genes are TRBV11-3 and TRBJ1-5; 9 bases fit TRBD1. This CDR3 is 15 amino acids long. The V and J ends lost 5 bases and 4 bases, in that order; junction bases with no gene match: 6. Germline V gene sequence: CDR1 SGHNT, CDR2 YENEEA. For the CDR3, the DNA is TGTGCCAGCAGCCTCGGACAGGGGCTGAATCAGCCCCAGCATTTT. Translation gives CASSLGQGLNQPQHF.

This clone was seen a single time. The chain uses TRBV5-4 and TRBJ1-3; 8 bases align to TRBD1. J gave up 3 bases and V 4 bases, and 9 bases lay outside the gene matches. CDR1 and CDR2 (germline): SGHNT, YYREEE (reference sequence). The CDR3 has 16 residues. The CDR3, as DNA: TGTGCCAGCAGCAGGGACAGGAACCTAGGTGGAAACACCATATATTTT. As protein: CASSRDRNLGGNTIYF.

The CDR3 is CASSKGQVWETQYF. The CDR3 DNA is TGTGCCAGTAGTAAGGGACAGGTCTGGGAGACCCAGTACTTC. The chain combines TRBV19 with TRBJ2-5; 8 bases are a match to TRBD1. The CDR3 runs 14 residues. Losses at the gene ends were 4 bases for V and 5 bases for J; bases not matched to a gene: 6. Germline CDR1 reads LNHDA; CDR2 reads SQIVND (reference sequence).

This chain connects TRBV19 to TRBJ2-1; TRBD2 matches at 8 bases. V dropped 7 bases and J dropped 4; count of bases not matched to a gene: 12. This CDR3 comprises 16 residues. CDR1 and CDR2 from the germline V gene are LNHDA and SQIVND (reference sequence). The CDR3 DNA reads as TGTGCCAGTATGGGGGGAACTAGCGGCCTATACAATGAGCAGTTCTTC. As protein: CASMGGTSGLYNEQFF.

Remarks on this clone: Distinct nucleotide sequences in the sample also encode this CDR3. This sequence joins TRBV5-1 and TRBJ2-5; 14 nucleotides agree with TRBD2. Germline V gene lookup returns CDR1 SGHRS and CDR2 YFSETQ. The CDR3 loop spans 15 amino acids. The V and J ends lost 2 bases and 4 bases, in that order; junction bases with no gene match: 1. The CDR3 DNA reads TGCGCCAGCAGCTTCGGACTAGCGGGGGGAGAGACCCAGTACTTC. Translation gives CASSFGLAGGETQYF.

In this sample, this clone turned up a few times. The chain has TRBV6-5 and TRBJ1-2; D is possibly TRBD1 (5 bases). CDR1 is MNHEY, CDR2 SVGAGI, per germline. V lost 0 bases and J 4 bases, leaving 9 bases between the germline ends. The CDR3 spans 14 residues. CDR3 loop: CASSYSAGPYGYTF. CDR3 DNA: TGTGCCAGCAGTTACTCAGCAGGGCCCTATGGCTACACCTTC.

The rearrangement links TRBV11-2 to TRBJ2-2; D gene ambiguous. V was shortened by 0 bases and J by 10 bases, with 9 bases between the two germline ends. CDR1 is SGHAT and CDR2 is FQNNGV in the germline V gene. The CDR3 runs 13 residues. The CDR3 region has the DNA TGTGCCAGCAGCTTAGATCGAGTGATGGAGCTGTTTTTT. Translating gives CASSLDRVMELFF.

The chain employs TRBV21-1 and TRBJ2-1; whether TRBD2, the table's D call, matches the DNA was not checked. TRBV21-1 is listed as a pseudogene. The CDR3 has 18 amino acids. CDR3 amino acids: CASSNASGTRSFWNEQFF. DNA for the CDR3: TGTGCCAGCAGCAACGCTAGCGGGACCCGAAGTTTCTGGAATGAGCAGTTCTTC.